The rows below give T cell receptor beta chains drawn from one sample of a study of control samples from healthy donors and cancer patients. Libraries were prepared by immunoSEQ multiplex PCR; TCRdb keeps only in-frame clonotypes and omits some of them. The repertoire includes fewer than 200,000 clones, around 87% of them detected once, and 1.2% to 1.5% sits in the top ten. Sequences were obtained from blood. These receptors were obtained from a woman between 50 and 59 years old in good health. CDR3s include the opening cysteine and the closing phenylalanine or tryptophan. Fields, in order: clone size, J gene, D gene, V gene, CDR3 protein, CDR3 DNA. D genes are given only for firm matches. The size entry is marked missing in some rows and otherwise reads once, few, many or a size class.

clone_size: once
j_call: TRBJ2-7
d_call: .
v_call: TRBV6-6
cdr3_aa: CASSFGVSYEQYF
cdr3_nt: TGTGCCAGCAGTTTTGGGGTATCCTACGAGCAGTACTTC

clone_size: .
j_call: TRBJ1-1
d_call: .
v_call: TRBV6-2/TRBV6-3
cdr3_aa: CASSYRQGITEAFF
cdr3_nt: TGTGCCAGCAGTTACCGGCAGGGGATCACTGAAGCTTTCTTT

clone_size: once
j_call: TRBJ2-3
d_call: .
v_call: TRBV7-9
cdr3_aa: CASSKSWGANTDTQYF
cdr3_nt: TGTGCCAGCAGCAAAAGTTGGGGGGCCAACACAGATACGCAGTATTTT

clone_size: .
j_call: TRBJ2-1
d_call: .
v_call: TRBV5-8
cdr3_aa: CASSLRGLNEQFF
cdr3_nt: TGTGCCAGCAGCTTGCGAGGGCTCAATGAGCAGTTCTTC

clone_size: .
j_call: TRBJ2-7
d_call: TRBD1
v_call: TRBV19
cdr3_aa: CASIPTGGNPHEQYF
cdr3_nt: TGTGCCAGTATTCCTACAGGGGGCAACCCCCACGAGCAGTACTTC

clone_size: .
j_call: TRBJ2-3
d_call: TRBD1
v_call: TRBV7-3
cdr3_aa: CASSFGQGPDTQYF
cdr3_nt: TGTGCCAGCAGCTTCGGACAGGGTCCAGATACGCAGTATTTT

clone_size: .
j_call: TRBJ1-3
d_call: .
v_call: TRBV19
cdr3_aa: CASSTGSGNTIYF
cdr3_nt: TGTGCCAGTAGTACAGGGTCCGGAAACACCATATATTTT

clone_size: .
j_call: TRBJ1-3
d_call: .
v_call: TRBV25-1
cdr3_aa: CASSDLGPSGNTIYF
cdr3_nt: TGTGCCAGCAGTGATCTGGGGCCCTCTGGAAACACCATATATTTT

clone_size: .
j_call: TRBJ1-2
d_call: .
v_call: TRBV28
cdr3_aa: CASGGRAGGYTF
cdr3_nt: TGTGCCAGCGGGGGAAGGGCTGGTGGCTACACCTTC

clone_size: .
j_call: TRBJ2-7
d_call: .
v_call: TRBV28
cdr3_aa: CASSLPGAYEQYF
cdr3_nt: TGTGCCAGCAGTTTACCAGGGGCCTACGAGCAGTACTTC

clone_size: few
j_call: TRBJ1-2
d_call: TRBD1
v_call: TRBV24-1
cdr3_aa: CATSDSGGYGYTF
cdr3_nt: TGTGCCACCAGTGATTCAGGGGGCTATGGCTACACCTTC

clone_size: .
j_call: TRBJ2-7
d_call: TRBD1
v_call: TRBV11-3
cdr3_aa: CASSSRQGYEQYF
cdr3_nt: TGTGCCAGCAGCTCCAGACAGGGCTACGAGCAGTACTTC

clone_size: once
j_call: TRBJ1-5
d_call: .
v_call: TRBV5-8
cdr3_aa: CASGTLSVPQHF
cdr3_nt: TGTGCCAGTGGGACACTCTCGGTGCCCCAGCATTTT

clone_size: .
j_call: TRBJ2-7
d_call: .
v_call: TRBV6-2/TRBV6-3
cdr3_aa: CASSYNPRRTQYF
cdr3_nt: TGTGCCAGCAGTTACAACCCCCGGCGCACCCAGTACTTC

clone_size: .
j_call: TRBJ2-1
d_call: .
v_call: TRBV7-9
cdr3_aa: CASSLGTGDEQFF
cdr3_nt: TGTGCCAGCAGCTTAGGGACGGGAGATGAGCAGTTCTTC

clone_size: .
j_call: TRBJ1-4
d_call: .
v_call: TRBV9
cdr3_aa: CASSVGQGSTNEKLFF
cdr3_nt: TGTGCCAGCAGCGTGGGGCAGGGCTCGACTAATGAAAAACTGTTTTTT

clone_size: .
j_call: TRBJ2-5
d_call: .
v_call: TRBV20-1
cdr3_aa: CSASQRSGTSKETQYF
cdr3_nt: TGCAGTGCTAGTCAAAGATCCGGGACATCGAAGGAGACCCAGTACTTC

clone_size: .
j_call: TRBJ1-2
d_call: TRBD1
v_call: TRBV4-1
cdr3_aa: CASSQGQGGYGYTF
cdr3_nt: TGCGCCAGCAGCCAGGGACAGGGAGGCTATGGCTACACCTTC

clone_size: once
j_call: TRBJ2-1
d_call: TRBD2
v_call: TRBV24-1
cdr3_aa: CATGLAGFNEQFF
cdr3_nt: TGTGCCACCGGACTAGCGGGCTTTAATGAGCAGTTCTTC

clone_size: .
j_call: TRBJ2-1
d_call: .
v_call: TRBV3-1/TRBV3-2
cdr3_aa: CASSQGGGLDYNEQFF
cdr3_nt: TGTGCCAGCAGCCAAGGAGGCGGGTTGGACTACAATGAGCAGTTCTTC

clone_size: few
j_call: TRBJ2-2
d_call: .
v_call: TRBV7-2
cdr3_aa: CASSFRNTNTGELFF
cdr3_nt: TGTGCCAGCAGCTTCCGGAACACAAACACCGGGGAGCTGTTTTTT

clone_size: .
j_call: TRBJ2-3
d_call: TRBD2
v_call: TRBV6-5
cdr3_aa: CASRTSGGTDTQYF
cdr3_nt: TGTGCCAGCAGGACTAGCGGGGGTACCGATACGCAGTATTTT

clone_size: .
j_call: TRBJ2-7
d_call: .
v_call: TRBV5-1
cdr3_aa: CASSSTAYEQYF
cdr3_nt: TGCGCCAGCAGCTCGACGGCCTACGAGCAGTACTTC

clone_size: .
j_call: TRBJ1-6
d_call: .
v_call: TRBV15
cdr3_aa: CATSRDGGALHF
cdr3_nt: TGTGCCACCAGCAGAGATGGCGGGGCCCTCCACTTT

clone_size: .
j_call: TRBJ1-3
d_call: TRBD1
v_call: TRBV6-5
cdr3_aa: CATRTGSGTIYF
cdr3_nt: TGTGCCACGAGGACAGGGTCGGGCACCATATATTTT

clone_size: .
j_call: TRBJ2-3
d_call: TRBD2
v_call: TRBV4-3
cdr3_aa: CASSQDPAGGPLSTDTQYF
cdr3_nt: TGCGCCAGCAGCCAAGACCCAGCGGGAGGGCCGCTGAGCACAGATACGCAGTATTTT

clone_size: .
j_call: TRBJ2-1
d_call: .
v_call: TRBV5-1
cdr3_aa: CASSLNVAVSSYNEQFF
cdr3_nt: TGCGCCAGCAGCTTGAACGTAGCGGTGAGCTCCTACAATGAGCAGTTCTTC

clone_size: .
j_call: TRBJ1-1
d_call: .
v_call: TRBV7-9
cdr3_aa: CASSSQMNTEAFF
cdr3_nt: TGTGCCAGCAGCTCACAGATGAACACTGAAGCTTTCTTT

clone_size: .
j_call: TRBJ1-1
d_call: .
v_call: TRBV9
cdr3_aa: CASSEGGQLNTEAFF
cdr3_nt: TGTGCCAGCAGCGAGGGCGGACAGCTGAACACTGAAGCTTTCTTT

clone_size: .
j_call: TRBJ2-2
d_call: TRBD1
v_call: TRBV7-9
cdr3_aa: CASPQGANTGELFF
cdr3_nt: TGTGCCAGCCCACAGGGGGCTAACACCGGGGAGCTGTTTTTT

clone_size: .
j_call: TRBJ2-3
d_call: .
v_call: TRBV28
cdr3_aa: CASSLAGTYTDTQYF
cdr3_nt: TGTGCCAGCAGTTTGGCAGGGACGTACACAGATACGCAGTATTTT

clone_size: .
j_call: TRBJ1-4
d_call: .
v_call: TRBV6-5
cdr3_aa: CASSRYGTNEKLFF
cdr3_nt: TGTGCCAGCAGTCGTTACGGAACGAATGAAAAACTGTTTTTT

clone_size: .
j_call: TRBJ1-2
d_call: .
v_call: TRBV10-3
cdr3_aa: CAISESPTGGNYGYTF
cdr3_nt: TGTGCCATCAGTGAGTCGCCGACAGGAGGGAACTATGGCTACACCTTC